These T cell receptor beta chains were read from a single sample in a study of CD8 T cells in Susac syndrome. TCRdb recomputed calls from the immunoSEQ multiplex PCR reads with MiXCR, one row per CDR3 protein. This table holds around 190,000 distinct CDR3 sequences, over 85% found once. The sequencing input was CD4+ T cells from PBMCs. These receptors were collected from a human donor in good health. CDR3s include the opening cysteine and the closing phenylalanine or tryptophan. The order of the fields is J gene, V gene, D gene, clone size, CDR3 DNA, CDR3 protein. The D gene is left open where the match is weak. Rows may omit the clone size; those that give it use once, few, many or a size class.

j_call: TRBJ2-7; v_call: TRBV20-1; d_call: NA; clone_size: once; cdr3_nt: TGCAGTGCTTTGGTCAGCTACGAGCAGTACTTC; cdr3_aa: CSALVSYEQYF
j_call: TRBJ2-1; v_call: TRBV7-9; d_call: TRBD1; clone_size: once; cdr3_nt: TGTGCCAGCAGCCCTGACAGGGGAATTGACAATGAGCAGTTCTTC; cdr3_aa: CASSPDRGIDNEQFF
j_call: TRBJ2-1; v_call: TRBV25-1; d_call: TRBD1; clone_size: NA; cdr3_nt: TGTGCCAGCAGCCCCGACAGGGGGTTACAGTTCTTC; cdr3_aa: CASSPDRGLQFF
j_call: TRBJ1-5; v_call: TRBV20-1; d_call: NA; clone_size: once; cdr3_nt: TGCAGTGCTAGCAGGGTTATCGGCAATCAGCCCCAGCATTTT; cdr3_aa: CSASRVIGNQPQHF
j_call: TRBJ2-5; v_call: TRBV6-5; d_call: TRBD2; clone_size: NA; cdr3_nt: TGTGCCAGCAGGGCGGGAGCTAGGGGTGAGACCCAGTACTTC; cdr3_aa: CASRAGARGETQYF
j_call: TRBJ2-1; v_call: TRBV5-1; d_call: TRBD2; clone_size: NA; cdr3_nt: TGCGCCAGCAGCGTAGCGGGAGCCTACAATGAGCAGTTCTTC; cdr3_aa: CASSVAGAYNEQFF
j_call: TRBJ2-7; v_call: TRBV29-1; d_call: TRBD2; clone_size: NA; cdr3_nt: TGCAGCGAGGTAGCGGGAGGGCCTCGTGACGAGCAGTACTTC; cdr3_aa: CSEVAGGPRDEQYF
j_call: TRBJ1-2; v_call: TRBV28; d_call: NA; clone_size: few; cdr3_nt: TGTGCCAGCAGTCTCTATGGCTACACCTTC; cdr3_aa: CASSLYGYTF
j_call: TRBJ2-2; v_call: TRBV30; d_call: TRBD1; clone_size: NA; cdr3_nt: TGTGCCTGGAGCCCCAGGGGGCCCGGGGAGCTGTTTTTT; cdr3_aa: CAWSPRGPGELFF
j_call: TRBJ1-1; v_call: TRBV12-3/TRBV12-4; d_call: NA; clone_size: NA; cdr3_nt: TGTGCCAGCAGTTCCCCCACCGGTTACGCTGAAGCTTTCTTT; cdr3_aa: CASSSPTGYAEAFF
j_call: TRBJ1-1; v_call: TRBV4-3; d_call: NA; clone_size: once; cdr3_nt: TGCGCCAGCAGCCCCGGAAGACGGCTGAACACTGAAGCTTTCTTT; cdr3_aa: CASSPGRRLNTEAFF
j_call: TRBJ2-7; v_call: TRBV4-1; d_call: NA; clone_size: NA; cdr3_nt: TGCGCCAGCAGCCACTTCCATTTGACAGGAAACTACGAGCAGTACTTC; cdr3_aa: CASSHFHLTGNYEQYF
j_call: TRBJ2-3; v_call: TRBV29-1; d_call: TRBD1; clone_size: NA; cdr3_nt: TGCAGCGGCGGCAGGGGGCGGGATACGCAGTATTTT; cdr3_aa: CSGGRGRDTQYF
j_call: TRBJ2-7; v_call: TRBV5-1; d_call: TRBD1; clone_size: NA; cdr3_nt: TGCGCCAGCAGCTTGCGAGGACAGGGGGCTGACGAGCAGTACTTC; cdr3_aa: CASSLRGQGADEQYF
j_call: TRBJ2-2; v_call: TRBV30; d_call: TRBD2; clone_size: NA; cdr3_nt: TGTGCCTGGAGTGTACTAGCGGGTGGCACCGGGGAGCTGTTTTTT; cdr3_aa: CAWSVLAGGTGELFF
j_call: TRBJ1-2; v_call: TRBV3-1; d_call: NA; clone_size: once; cdr3_nt: TGTGCCAGCAGCCACACTGTAAGGAATTATGGCTACACCTTC; cdr3_aa: CASSHTVRNYGYTF
j_call: TRBJ2-3; v_call: TRBV9; d_call: NA; clone_size: NA; cdr3_nt: TGTGCCAGCAGCGTAGCTCCAGCGTTGGGGCAAACAGATACGCAGTATTTT; cdr3_aa: CASSVAPALGQTDTQYF
j_call: TRBJ2-6; v_call: TRBV27; d_call: NA; clone_size: NA; cdr3_nt: TGTGCCAGCAGCCTCCAAGGGGGGACGACTGGGGCCAACGTCCTGACTTTC; cdr3_aa: CASSLQGGTTGANVLTF
j_call: TRBJ2-7; v_call: TRBV12-3/TRBV12-4; d_call: TRBD2; clone_size: NA; cdr3_nt: TGTGCCAGCAGTCCCTTGACTAGCGGGGCCTCCTACGAGCAGTACTTC; cdr3_aa: CASSPLTSGASYEQYF
j_call: TRBJ2-7; v_call: TRBV6-2/TRBV6-3; d_call: NA; clone_size: few; cdr3_nt: TGTGCCAGCAGTTACGCCGACACCTACTACGAGCAGTACTTC; cdr3_aa: CASSYADTYYEQYF
j_call: TRBJ1-1; v_call: TRBV29-1; d_call: NA; clone_size: NA; cdr3_nt: TGCAGCGTTGAAGATGGGGGGTCGGCTTTCTTT; cdr3_aa: CSVEDGGSAFF
j_call: TRBJ2-1; v_call: TRBV12-3/TRBV12-4; d_call: TRBD2; clone_size: NA; cdr3_nt: TGTGCCAGCAGTTCCTCCGGGACTAGCGGAGACAATGAGCAGTTCTTC; cdr3_aa: CASSSSGTSGDNEQFF
j_call: TRBJ2-5; v_call: TRBV28; d_call: NA; clone_size: once; cdr3_nt: TGTGCCAGCAGGGGGACGGTCGAGACCCAGTACTTC; cdr3_aa: CASRGTVETQYF
j_call: TRBJ2-7; v_call: TRBV30; d_call: NA; clone_size: NA; cdr3_nt: TGTGCCCTTAACGGGGTTTTTATGGACGAGCAGTACTTC; cdr3_aa: CALNGVFMDEQYF
j_call: TRBJ2-3; v_call: TRBV6-2/TRBV6-3; d_call: TRBD2; clone_size: NA; cdr3_nt: TGTGCCAGCAGTGGACTAGTTTTTACAGATACGCAGTATTTT; cdr3_aa: CASSGLVFTDTQYF
j_call: TRBJ2-5; v_call: TRBV7-9; d_call: NA; clone_size: NA; cdr3_nt: TGTGCCAGCAGCGCCGGGGGAGAGACCCAGTACTTC; cdr3_aa: CASSAGGETQYF
j_call: TRBJ1-1; v_call: TRBV20-1; d_call: NA; clone_size: NA; cdr3_nt: TGCAGTGCTAGGGCCTACTTGGGCACTGAAGCTTTCTTT; cdr3_aa: CSARAYLGTEAFF
j_call: TRBJ1-2; v_call: TRBV24-1; d_call: TRBD1; clone_size: NA; cdr3_nt: TGTGCCAGCCCGACAGGGGTCTATGGCTACACCTTC; cdr3_aa: CASPTGVYGYTF
j_call: TRBJ1-5; v_call: TRBV23-1; d_call: NA; clone_size: once; cdr3_nt: TGCGCCAGCAGTCAATCTCGACACTCGGGCAATCAGCCCCAGCATTTT; cdr3_aa: CASSQSRHSGNQPQHF
j_call: TRBJ2-3; v_call: TRBV18; d_call: NA; clone_size: NA; cdr3_nt: TGTGCCAGCTCACCAAGCCCAGATACGCAGTATTTT; cdr3_aa: CASSPSPDTQYF
j_call: TRBJ2-2; v_call: TRBV28; d_call: NA; clone_size: NA; cdr3_nt: TGTGCCAGCAGGATGAACACCGGGGAGCTGTTTTTT; cdr3_aa: CASRMNTGELFF